The 2 T cell receptor beta chains below were found in one sample sequenced in a study of blood T cell repertoires in COVID-19. Clones were read by immunoSEQ multiplex PCR, and TCRdb kept only the in-frame ones, dropping some. Here the sample spans about 300,000 clones, around nine tenths being singletons. The specimen was peripheral blood. These receptors were collected from a woman between 25 and 40 years old with COVID-19, enrolled during active disease.

The chain couples TRBV3-1 (or the pseudogene TRBV3-2) to TRBJ1-2; 7 nucleotides match TRBD1. V was pared by 10 bases and J by 8 bases, with 7 bases of the junction left unmatched. The CDR3 runs 11 residues. From germline, CDR1 is LGHDT and CDR2 YNNKEL (reference sequence). CDR3 in DNA: TGTGCCACCCGGACAGGCGGGGGCTACACCTTC. It is translated as CATRTGGGYTF.

This clone was recorded once. This sequence joins TRBV12-3 or TRBV12-4 and TRBJ2-5; TRBD1 matches at 8 bases. The CDR3 consists of 13 residues. Trimming removed 5 bases from V and 4 bases from J; junction bases left unmatched: 3. The CDR3 region has the DNA TGTGCCAGCAGTAGAGGACAGGGAGAGACCCAGTACTTC. Its protein product is CASSRGQGETQYF.